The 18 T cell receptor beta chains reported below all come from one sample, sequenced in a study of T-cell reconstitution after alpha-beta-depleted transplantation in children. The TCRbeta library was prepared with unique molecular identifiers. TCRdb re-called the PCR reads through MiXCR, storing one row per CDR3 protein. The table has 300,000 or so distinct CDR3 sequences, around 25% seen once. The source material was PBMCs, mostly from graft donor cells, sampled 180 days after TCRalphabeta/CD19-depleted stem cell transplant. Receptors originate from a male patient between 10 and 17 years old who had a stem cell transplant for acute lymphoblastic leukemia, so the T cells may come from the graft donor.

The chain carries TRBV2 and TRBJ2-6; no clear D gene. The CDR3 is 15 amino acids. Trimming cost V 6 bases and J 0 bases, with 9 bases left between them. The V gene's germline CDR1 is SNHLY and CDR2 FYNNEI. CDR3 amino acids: CASRGPLSGANVLTF. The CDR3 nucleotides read TGTGCCAGCAGGGGCCCCCTCTCTGGGGCCAACGTCCTGACTTTC. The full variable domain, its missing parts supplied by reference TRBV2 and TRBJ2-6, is EPEVTQTPSHQVTQMGQEVILRCVPISNHLYFYWYRQILGQKVEFLVSFYNNEISEKSEIFDDQFSVERPDGSNFTLKIRSTKLEDSAMYFCASRGPLSGANVLTFGAGSRLTVL.

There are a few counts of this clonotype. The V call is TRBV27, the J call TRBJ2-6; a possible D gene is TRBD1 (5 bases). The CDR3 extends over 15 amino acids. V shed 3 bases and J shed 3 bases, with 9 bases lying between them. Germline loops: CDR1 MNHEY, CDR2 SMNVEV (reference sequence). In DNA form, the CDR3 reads TGTGCCAGCAGTTTCAGGGTGAATGGGGCCAACGTCCTGACTTTC. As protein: CASSFRVNGANVLTF.

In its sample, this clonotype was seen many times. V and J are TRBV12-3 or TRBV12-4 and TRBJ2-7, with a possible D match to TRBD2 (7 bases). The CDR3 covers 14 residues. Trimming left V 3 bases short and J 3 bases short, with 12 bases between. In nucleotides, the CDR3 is TGTGCCAGCAGTTTTAGGGGGGGTAGCTACGAGCAGTACTTC. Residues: CASSFRGGSYEQYF.

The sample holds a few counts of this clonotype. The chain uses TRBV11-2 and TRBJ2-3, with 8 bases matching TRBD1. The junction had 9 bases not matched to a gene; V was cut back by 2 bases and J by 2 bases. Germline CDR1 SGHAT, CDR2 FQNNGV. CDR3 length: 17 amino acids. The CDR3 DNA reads TGTGCCAGCAGCTTATTGACAGGGGAAGGGTTCACAGATACGCAGTATTTT. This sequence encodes CASSLLTGEGFTDTQYF.

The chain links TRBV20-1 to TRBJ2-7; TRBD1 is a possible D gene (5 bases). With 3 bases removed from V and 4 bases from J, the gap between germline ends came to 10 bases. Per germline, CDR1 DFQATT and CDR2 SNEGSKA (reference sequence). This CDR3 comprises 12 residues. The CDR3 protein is CSASWGRYEQYF. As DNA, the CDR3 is TGCAGTGCTAGTTGGGGCAGGTACGAGCAGTACTTC.

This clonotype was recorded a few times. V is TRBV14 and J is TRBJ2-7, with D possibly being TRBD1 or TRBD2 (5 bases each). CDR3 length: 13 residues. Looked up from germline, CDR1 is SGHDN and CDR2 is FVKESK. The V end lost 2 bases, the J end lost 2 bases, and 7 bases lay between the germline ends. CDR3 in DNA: TGTGCCAGCAGCCAACGGGACCCCTACGAGCAGTACTTC. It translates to CASSQRDPYEQYF.

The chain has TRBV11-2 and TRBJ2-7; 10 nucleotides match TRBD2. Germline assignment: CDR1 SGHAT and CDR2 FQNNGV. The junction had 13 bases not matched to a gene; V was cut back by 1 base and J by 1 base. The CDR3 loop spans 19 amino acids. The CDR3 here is CASSLGGLAPRRGSYEQYF. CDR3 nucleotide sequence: TGTGCCAGCAGCTTAGGGGGACTAGCGCCCCGGAGGGGGTCCTACGAGCAGTACTTC. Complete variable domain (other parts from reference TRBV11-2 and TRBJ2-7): EAGVAQSPRYKIIEKRQSVAFWCNPISGHATLYWYQQILGQGPKLLIQFQNNGVVDDSQLPKDRFSAERLKGVDSTLKIQPAKLEDSAVYLCASSLGGLAPRRGSYEQYFGPGTRLTVT.

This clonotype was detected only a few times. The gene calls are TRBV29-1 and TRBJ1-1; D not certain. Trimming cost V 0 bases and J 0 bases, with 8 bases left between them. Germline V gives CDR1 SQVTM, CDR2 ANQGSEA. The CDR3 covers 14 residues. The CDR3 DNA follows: TGCAGCGTTGAAGAGCCCCCAATGAACACTGAAGCTTTCTTT. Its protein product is CSVEEPPMNTEAFF.

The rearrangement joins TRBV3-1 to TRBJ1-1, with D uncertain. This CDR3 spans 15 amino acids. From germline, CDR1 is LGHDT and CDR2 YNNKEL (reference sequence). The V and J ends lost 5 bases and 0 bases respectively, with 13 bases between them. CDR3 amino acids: CASSVHIGLNTEAFF. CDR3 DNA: TGTGCCAGCAGCGTCCACATAGGGCTGAACACTGAAGCTTTCTTT.

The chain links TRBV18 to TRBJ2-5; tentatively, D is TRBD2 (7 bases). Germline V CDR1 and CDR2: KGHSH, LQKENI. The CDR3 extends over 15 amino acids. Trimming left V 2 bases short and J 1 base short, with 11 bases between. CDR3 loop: CASSPGQRGQETQYF. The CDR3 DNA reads TGTGCCAGCTCACCAGGACAGCGGGGCCAAGAGACCCAGTACTTC.

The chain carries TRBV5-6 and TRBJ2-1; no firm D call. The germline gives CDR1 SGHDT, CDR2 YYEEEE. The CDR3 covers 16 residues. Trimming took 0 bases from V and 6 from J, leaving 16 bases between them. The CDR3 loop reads CASSLGLRAHPNEQFF. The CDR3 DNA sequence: TGTGCCAGCAGCTTGGGACTTCGGGCCCACCCCAATGAGCAGTTCTTC. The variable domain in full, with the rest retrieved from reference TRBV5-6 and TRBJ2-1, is DAGVTQSPTHLIKTRGQQVTLRCSPKSGHDTVSWYQQALGQGPQFIFQYYEEEERQRGNFPDRFSGHQFPNYSSELNVNALLLGDSALYLCASSLGLRAHPNEQFFGPGTRLTVL.

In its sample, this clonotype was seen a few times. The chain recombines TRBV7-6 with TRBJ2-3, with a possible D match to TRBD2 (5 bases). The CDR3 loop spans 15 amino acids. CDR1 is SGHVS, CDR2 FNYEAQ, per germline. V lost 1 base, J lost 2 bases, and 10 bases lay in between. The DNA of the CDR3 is TGTGCCAGCAGCTTAGTAGCAGCGGACACAGATACGCAGTATTTT. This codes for CASSLVAADTDTQYF.

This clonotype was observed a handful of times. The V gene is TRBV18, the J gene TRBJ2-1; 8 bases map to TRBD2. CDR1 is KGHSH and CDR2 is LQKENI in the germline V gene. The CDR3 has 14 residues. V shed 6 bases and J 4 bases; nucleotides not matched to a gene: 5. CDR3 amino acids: CASSWVAGYNEQFF. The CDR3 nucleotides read TGTGCCAGCTCTTGGGTAGCGGGATACAATGAGCAGTTCTTC.

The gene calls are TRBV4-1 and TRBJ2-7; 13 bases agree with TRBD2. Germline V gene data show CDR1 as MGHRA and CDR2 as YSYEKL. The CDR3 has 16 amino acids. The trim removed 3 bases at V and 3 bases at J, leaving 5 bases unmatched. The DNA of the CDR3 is TGCGCCAGCAGCCACCCGGGACTAGCGGGGATCTACGAGCAGTACTTC. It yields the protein CASSHPGLAGIYEQYF.

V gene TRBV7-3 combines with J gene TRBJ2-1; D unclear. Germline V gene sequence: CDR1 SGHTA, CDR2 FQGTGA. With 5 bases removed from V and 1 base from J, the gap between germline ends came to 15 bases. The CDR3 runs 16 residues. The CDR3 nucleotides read TGTGCCAGCAGCCCAGATTTCGCCCTTTCCTACAATGAGCAGTTCTTC. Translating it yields CASSPDFALSYNEQFF. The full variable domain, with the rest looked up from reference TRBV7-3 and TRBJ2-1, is GAGVSQTPSNKVTEKGKYVELRCDPISGHTALYWYRQSLGQGPEFLIYFQGTGAADDSGLPNDRFFAVRPEGSVSTLKIQRTERGDSAVYLCASSPDFALSYNEQFFGPGTRLTVL.

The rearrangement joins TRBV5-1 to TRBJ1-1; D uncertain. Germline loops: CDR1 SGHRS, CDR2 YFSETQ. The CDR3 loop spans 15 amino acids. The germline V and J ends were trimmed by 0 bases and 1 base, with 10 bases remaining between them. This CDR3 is CASSLGPVTNTEAFF. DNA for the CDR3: TGCGCCAGCAGCTTGGGTCCGGTTACGAACACTGAAGCTTTCTTT.

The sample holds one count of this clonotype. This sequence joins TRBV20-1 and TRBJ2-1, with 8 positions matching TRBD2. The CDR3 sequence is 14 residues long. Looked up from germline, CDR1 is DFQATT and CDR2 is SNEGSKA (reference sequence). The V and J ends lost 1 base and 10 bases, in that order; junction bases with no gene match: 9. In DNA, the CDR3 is TGCAGTGCTAGAGTTAGCGGGATCCTCTGGGAGCAGTTCTTC. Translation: CSARVSGILWEQFF.

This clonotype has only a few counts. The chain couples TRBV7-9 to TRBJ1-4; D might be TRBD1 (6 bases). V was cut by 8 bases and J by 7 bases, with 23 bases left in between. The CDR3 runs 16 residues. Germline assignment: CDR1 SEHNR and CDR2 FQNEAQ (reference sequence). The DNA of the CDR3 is TGTGCCAGCCGACCCCTACAACAGGGATTGGGTGAAAAACTGTTTTTT. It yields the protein CASRPLQQGLGEKLFF.